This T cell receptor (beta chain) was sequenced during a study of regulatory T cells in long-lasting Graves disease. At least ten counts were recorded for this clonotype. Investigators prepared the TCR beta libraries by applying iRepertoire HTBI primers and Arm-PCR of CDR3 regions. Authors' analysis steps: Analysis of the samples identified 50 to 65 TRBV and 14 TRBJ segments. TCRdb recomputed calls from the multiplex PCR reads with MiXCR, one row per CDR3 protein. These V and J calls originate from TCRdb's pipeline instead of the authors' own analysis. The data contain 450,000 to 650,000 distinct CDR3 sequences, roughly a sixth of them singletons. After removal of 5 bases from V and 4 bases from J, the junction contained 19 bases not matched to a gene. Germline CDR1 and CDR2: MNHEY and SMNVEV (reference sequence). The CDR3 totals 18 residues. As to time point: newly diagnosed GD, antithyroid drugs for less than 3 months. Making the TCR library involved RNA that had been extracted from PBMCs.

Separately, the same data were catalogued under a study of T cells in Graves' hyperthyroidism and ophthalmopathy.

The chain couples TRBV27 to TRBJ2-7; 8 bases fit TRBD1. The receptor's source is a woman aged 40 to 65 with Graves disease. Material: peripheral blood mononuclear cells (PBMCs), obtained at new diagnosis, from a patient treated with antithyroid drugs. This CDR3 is CASSPILRARDRSYEQYF. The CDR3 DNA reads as TGTGCCAGCAGTCCGATTCTAAGGGCCCGGGACAGGAGTTACGAGCAGTACTTC.